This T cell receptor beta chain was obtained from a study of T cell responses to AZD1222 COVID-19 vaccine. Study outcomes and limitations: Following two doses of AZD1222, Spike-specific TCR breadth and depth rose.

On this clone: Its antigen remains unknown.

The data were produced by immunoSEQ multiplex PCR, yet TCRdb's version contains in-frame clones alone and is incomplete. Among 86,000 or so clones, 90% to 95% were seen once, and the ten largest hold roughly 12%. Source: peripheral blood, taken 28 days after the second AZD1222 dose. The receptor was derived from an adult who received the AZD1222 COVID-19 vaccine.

The CDR3 nucleotides read TGTGCCAGCAGTTTATCGAGGGGACGAGAGCAGTTCTTC. Protein product: CASSLSRGREQFF. V and J are TRBV27 and TRBJ2-1; perhaps D is TRBD1 or TRBD2 (5 bases each). With 0 bases removed from V and 10 bases from J, the gap between germline ends came to 10 bases. The CDR3 is 13 amino acids. The germline V gene has CDR1 MNHEY and CDR2 SMNVEV (reference sequence).